This note documents a single T cell receptor beta chain sequence. The CDR3 has 11 amino acids. V was trimmed by 11 bases and J by 4 bases, leaving 11 bases between them. Germline V gene lookup returns CDR1 LNHDA and CDR2 SQIVND (reference sequence). The record originates from a study of blood T cells in healthy people across ages. The second PCR ran about 6 to 11 cycles with a sample-barcoded 5' primer and J-beta primers. Each CDR3 protein gets one entry after TCRdb re-called the 5' RACE reads with MiXCR. The data show about 760,000 distinct CDR3 sequences, 45% to 70% seen once. The rearrangement joins TRBV19 to TRBJ1-2; unclear D gene. This clonotype was sampled from a man aged 35-49 years in good health. The specimen sequenced was blood. CDR3 in DNA: TGTGCCCCCGATGGGGTCTATGGCTACACCTTC. Protein product: CAPDGVYGYTF. Full variable domain (missing parts from reference TRBV19 and TRBJ1-2): DGGITQSPKYLFRKEGQNVTLSCEQNLNHDAMYWYRQDPGQGLRLIYYSQIVNDFQKGDIAEGYSVSREKKESFPLTVTSAQKNPTAFYLCAPDGVYGYTFGSGTRLTVV.